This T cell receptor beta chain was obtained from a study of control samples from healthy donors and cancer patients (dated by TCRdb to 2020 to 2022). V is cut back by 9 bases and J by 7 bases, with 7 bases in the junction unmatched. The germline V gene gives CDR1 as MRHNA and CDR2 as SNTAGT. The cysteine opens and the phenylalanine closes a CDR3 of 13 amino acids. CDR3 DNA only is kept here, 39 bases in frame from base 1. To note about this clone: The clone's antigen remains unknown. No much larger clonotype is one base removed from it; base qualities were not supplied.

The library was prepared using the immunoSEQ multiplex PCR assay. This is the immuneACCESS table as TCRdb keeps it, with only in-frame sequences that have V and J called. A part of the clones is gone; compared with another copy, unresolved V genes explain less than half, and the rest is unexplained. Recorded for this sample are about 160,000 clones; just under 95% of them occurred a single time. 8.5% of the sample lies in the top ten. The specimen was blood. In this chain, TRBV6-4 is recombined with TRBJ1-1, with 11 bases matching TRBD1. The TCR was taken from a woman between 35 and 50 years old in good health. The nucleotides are TGTGCCAGTAAAGGACAGGGGGCAAGTGAAGCTTTCTTT. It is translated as CASKGQGASEAFF.